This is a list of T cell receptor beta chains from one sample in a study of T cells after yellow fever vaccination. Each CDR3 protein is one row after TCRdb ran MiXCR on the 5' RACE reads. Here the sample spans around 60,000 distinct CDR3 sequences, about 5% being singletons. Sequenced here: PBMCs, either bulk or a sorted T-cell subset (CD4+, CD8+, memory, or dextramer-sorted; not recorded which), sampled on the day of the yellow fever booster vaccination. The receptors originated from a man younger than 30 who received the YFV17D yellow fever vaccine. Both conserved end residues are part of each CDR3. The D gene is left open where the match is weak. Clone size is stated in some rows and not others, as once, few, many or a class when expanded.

CDR3 DNA: TGTGCCAGCAGCCCGGGACCCTCGCAAGAGACCCAGTACTTC
CDR3 protein: CASSPGPSQETQYF
D gene: .
J gene: TRBJ2-5
V gene: TRBV7-6
clone size: many
CDR3 length: 14

CDR3 DNA: TGTGCCAGCCGTGATGGGAGAAAAGCTTTCTTT
CDR3 protein: CASRDGRKAFF
D gene: .
J gene: TRBJ1-1
V gene: TRBV27
clone size: many
CDR3 length: 11

CDR3 DNA: TGTGCCTGGAGTGCCATAGGGGCAGCAGATACGCAGTATTTT
CDR3 protein: CAWSAIGAADTQYF
D gene: .
J gene: TRBJ2-3
V gene: TRBV30
clone size: .
CDR3 length: 14

CDR3 DNA: TGCGCCAGCAGCCGAGGCGCGCCGAAACCTCGGCCCGGGGAGCTGTTTTTT
CDR3 protein: CASSRGAPKPRPGELFF
D gene: .
J gene: TRBJ2-2
V gene: TRBV4-1
clone size: many
CDR3 length: 17

CDR3 DNA: TGCGCCAGCAGCCAAGAGGGAAAGGGGAGTGAGACCCAGTACTTC
CDR3 protein: CASSQEGKGSETQYF
D gene: .
J gene: TRBJ2-5
V gene: TRBV4-1
clone size: many
CDR3 length: 15

CDR3 DNA: TGTGCCAGCAGCGCGGAGGCAGGGAATCAGCCCCAGCATTTT
CDR3 protein: CASSAEAGNQPQHF
D gene: .
J gene: TRBJ1-5
V gene: TRBV9
clone size: few
CDR3 length: 14

CDR3 DNA: TGCGCCAGCAGCCCTCCGGGAGCGGGGTACAATGAGCAGTTCTTC
CDR3 protein: CASSPPGAGYNEQFF
D gene: TRBD2
J gene: TRBJ2-1
V gene: TRBV4-1
clone size: few
CDR3 length: 15

CDR3 DNA: TGTGCCAGCAGCTTAACGCGGGCAGCCCCAGATACGCAGTATTTT
CDR3 protein: CASSLTRAAPDTQYF
D gene: .
J gene: TRBJ2-3
V gene: TRBV7-3
clone size: .
CDR3 length: 15

CDR3 DNA: TGTGCCAGCCAACCGGGGCTGAACACCGGGGAGCTGTTTTTT
CDR3 protein: CASQPGLNTGELFF
D gene: .
J gene: TRBJ2-2
V gene: TRBV6-5
clone size: many
CDR3 length: 14

CDR3 DNA: TGCGCCAGCAGGGACAAGTCTCTAGCGGGGGGAGAGACCCAGTACTTC
CDR3 protein: CASRDKSLAGGETQYF
D gene: TRBD2
J gene: TRBJ2-5
V gene: TRBV5-1
clone size: .
CDR3 length: 16

CDR3 DNA: TGTGCCAGCAGTTTATCTGGGGATTACAATGAGCAGTTCTTC
CDR3 protein: CASSLSGDYNEQFF
D gene: .
J gene: TRBJ2-1
V gene: TRBV27
clone size: few
CDR3 length: 14

CDR3 DNA: TGTGCCAGCAGCCGCGGGAGGGGACAGGGGGCTTATGGCGGGGAGCTGTTTTTT
CDR3 protein: CASSRGRGQGAYGGELFF
D gene: TRBD1
J gene: TRBJ2-2
V gene: TRBV7-2
clone size: few
CDR3 length: 18

CDR3 DNA: TGTGCCAGCAGCCCCTCGTCGGGGGGCGCATCGGAAGCTTTCTTT
CDR3 protein: CASSPSSGGASEAFF
D gene: .
J gene: TRBJ1-1
V gene: TRBV7-2
clone size: .
CDR3 length: 15

CDR3 DNA: TGTGCCAGCATCCCCGGGGGTGCTGCCTATGGCTACACCTTC
CDR3 protein: CASIPGGAAYGYTF
D gene: .
J gene: TRBJ1-2
V gene: TRBV6-6
clone size: .
CDR3 length: 14

CDR3 DNA: TGTGCCAGCAGCCGGGAGGAAGCGATCGGGGAGCTGTTTTTT
CDR3 protein: CASSREEAIGELFF
D gene: TRBD2
J gene: TRBJ2-2
V gene: TRBV7-9
clone size: many
CDR3 length: 14

CDR3 DNA: TGTGCCAGCAGCTTAGCGACAGGGGGGGATGAAAAACTGTTTTTT
CDR3 protein: CASSLATGGDEKLFF
D gene: TRBD1
J gene: TRBJ1-4
V gene: TRBV7-9
clone size: .
CDR3 length: 15

CDR3 DNA: TGTGCCAGCAGCGTAGGGCAGGGACGCTCTGGAAACACCATATATTTT
CDR3 protein: CASSVGQGRSGNTIYF
D gene: .
J gene: TRBJ1-3
V gene: TRBV9
clone size: .
CDR3 length: 16

CDR3 DNA: TGCGCCAGCAGCCCATGGGGCGGGGGGGCCGGATATGAGCAGTTCTTC
CDR3 protein: CASSPWGGGAGYEQFF
D gene: TRBD2
J gene: TRBJ2-1
V gene: TRBV5-1
clone size: few
CDR3 length: 16

CDR3 DNA: TGTGCCAGCAGCCAAGAAGGACTAGCGGGGCGACATACGCAGTATTTT
CDR3 protein: CASSQEGLAGRHTQYF
D gene: TRBD2
J gene: TRBJ2-3
V gene: TRBV4-2
clone size: many
CDR3 length: 16

CDR3 DNA: TGCGCCAGCAGCCAAGCGCTGTTCATCCACGAGCAGTACTTC
CDR3 protein: CASSQALFIHEQYF
D gene: .
J gene: TRBJ2-7
V gene: TRBV4-3
clone size: many
CDR3 length: 14

CDR3 DNA: TGCGCCAGCAGGGAGGGTAAAGGGAGCAATCAGCCCCAGCATTTT
CDR3 protein: CASREGKGSNQPQHF
D gene: .
J gene: TRBJ1-5
V gene: TRBV4-1
clone size: .
CDR3 length: 15

CDR3 DNA: TGTGCCAGCAGCGTAGGGGGGGGAACCGGGGAGCTGTTTTTT
CDR3 protein: CASSVGGGTGELFF
D gene: TRBD2
J gene: TRBJ2-2
V gene: TRBV9
clone size: .
CDR3 length: 14

CDR3 DNA: TGCGCCAGCAGCCAGTACAGGGCCACCCCCGCTGAAGCTTTCTTT
CDR3 protein: CASSQYRATPAEAFF
D gene: .
J gene: TRBJ1-1
V gene: TRBV4-3
clone size: few
CDR3 length: 15

CDR3 DNA: TGCGCCAGCAGCCAAGTTGGGGGGAAAGAAGCTTTCTTT
CDR3 protein: CASSQVGGKEAFF
D gene: .
J gene: TRBJ1-1
V gene: TRBV4-1
clone size: many
CDR3 length: 13

CDR3 DNA: TGTGCCAGCAGCGCGGGATGGGCATTCAATGAGCAGTTCTTC
CDR3 protein: CASSAGWAFNEQFF
D gene: .
J gene: TRBJ2-1
V gene: TRBV11-3
clone size: few
CDR3 length: 14

CDR3 DNA: TGTGCCAGCACCCGGCTGAGAGGGAGGGGATACACTGAAGCTTTCTTT
CDR3 protein: CASTRLRGRGYTEAFF
D gene: .
J gene: TRBJ1-1
V gene: TRBV7-2
clone size: many
CDR3 length: 16

CDR3 DNA: TGTGCCAGCAGCCAAGATCGTGGGAGCCCCCAAGAGACCCAGTACTTC
CDR3 protein: CASSQDRGSPQETQYF
D gene: .
J gene: TRBJ2-5
V gene: TRBV4-2
clone size: .
CDR3 length: 16

CDR3 DNA: TGTGCCAGCAGTTACTCGTTTCGGGTCTCCGGGGCCAACGTCCTGACTTTC
CDR3 protein: CASSYSFRVSGANVLTF
D gene: .
J gene: TRBJ2-6
V gene: TRBV6-2/TRBV6-3
clone size: few
CDR3 length: 17

CDR3 DNA: TGTGCCAGCAGCCCGGGGGAGGGGTTTCAGCCCCAGCATTTT
CDR3 protein: CASSPGEGFQPQHF
D gene: .
J gene: TRBJ1-5
V gene: TRBV2
clone size: .
CDR3 length: 14

CDR3 DNA: TGTGCCAGCAGCGCCGGCTGGGGGGAGGTCTACGAGCAGTACTTC
CDR3 protein: CASSAGWGEVYEQYF
D gene: .
J gene: TRBJ2-7
V gene: TRBV7-9
clone size: .
CDR3 length: 15

CDR3 DNA: TGCGCCAGCAGCCAAGATTTCCGTGACAGCTATTCACCCCTCCACTTT
CDR3 protein: CASSQDFRDSYSPLHF
D gene: .
J gene: TRBJ1-6
V gene: TRBV4-1
clone size: few
CDR3 length: 16

CDR3 DNA: TGTGCCATCAGTGACCCGACAGGGGGCTACGAGCAGTACTTC
CDR3 protein: CAISDPTGGYEQYF
D gene: TRBD1
J gene: TRBJ2-7
V gene: TRBV10-3
clone size: .
CDR3 length: 14

CDR3 DNA: TGTGCCAGTCTTGGCCTAGCGGTTAACACCGGGGAGCTGTTTTTT
CDR3 protein: CASLGLAVNTGELFF
D gene: TRBD2
J gene: TRBJ2-2
V gene: TRBV19
clone size: .
CDR3 length: 15

CDR3 DNA: TGCGCCAGCAGGTGGGACTCCACAGATACGCAGTATTTT
CDR3 protein: CASRWDSTDTQYF
D gene: .
J gene: TRBJ2-3
V gene: TRBV5-1
clone size: few
CDR3 length: 13

CDR3 DNA: TGTGCCAGCAGCTTAACGCCGATGAACACTGAAGCTTTCTTT
CDR3 protein: CASSLTPMNTEAFF
D gene: .
J gene: TRBJ1-1
V gene: TRBV7-9
clone size: many
CDR3 length: 14

CDR3 DNA: TGCGCCAGCAGCCAAGTCATAGGAAACATTCAGTACTTC
CDR3 protein: CASSQVIGNIQYF
D gene: .
J gene: TRBJ2-4
V gene: TRBV4-3
clone size: many
CDR3 length: 13

CDR3 DNA: TGTGCCAGCAGTTTATCGAAGTATGGGGGGCAGGTTGAAAAACTGTTTTTT
CDR3 protein: CASSLSKYGGQVEKLFF
D gene: .
J gene: TRBJ1-4
V gene: TRBV27
clone size: .
CDR3 length: 17

CDR3 DNA: TGCAGCGTTGTACCGCCAGGCGTGACTCTGAACCAAGAGACCCAGTACTTC
CDR3 protein: CSVVPPGVTLNQETQYF
D gene: .
J gene: TRBJ2-5
V gene: TRBV29-1
clone size: many
CDR3 length: 17

CDR3 DNA: TGCGCCAGCAGCCCGACAGCCGGGAACACTGAAGCTTTCTTT
CDR3 protein: CASSPTAGNTEAFF
D gene: .
J gene: TRBJ1-1
V gene: TRBV4-1
clone size: many
CDR3 length: 14

CDR3 DNA: TGTGCCAGCAGCTTAGGGGCGACAGGGACGAACACCGGGGAGCTGTTTTTT
CDR3 protein: CASSLGATGTNTGELFF
D gene: TRBD1
J gene: TRBJ2-2
V gene: TRBV7-9
clone size: .
CDR3 length: 17

CDR3 DNA: TGTGCCAGCAGTGAAGCCGGCCTCCACGAACTAGCGGGGACAGATACGCAGTATTTT
CDR3 protein: CASSEAGLHELAGTDTQYF
D gene: TRBD2
J gene: TRBJ2-3
V gene: TRBV2
clone size: .
CDR3 length: 19

CDR3 DNA: TGTGCCAGCACTCGTCGGGGGGCGGTGATGGAGCAGTTCTTC
CDR3 protein: CASTRRGAVMEQFF
D gene: .
J gene: TRBJ2-1
V gene: TRBV6-2/TRBV6-3
clone size: few
CDR3 length: 14

CDR3 DNA: TGCGCCAGCAGCTCCCACAGGGGAACCAATGAGCAGTTCTTC
CDR3 protein: CASSSHRGTNEQFF
D gene: TRBD1
J gene: TRBJ2-1
V gene: TRBV5-1
clone size: few
CDR3 length: 14